A single sample gave rise to the 24 T cell receptor beta chains below, sequenced in a study of breast tumors, draining lymph nodes, adjacent tissues. Samples came from axillary lymph nodes draining the breast cancer. TCRdb reprocessed the multiplex PCR reads with MiXCR, giving one entry per CDR3 protein. Among roughly 130,000 distinct CDR3 sequences, about 20% were seen once, and the ten largest hold roughly 3.6%. The specimen sequenced was axillary lymph node tissue. The source is a female donor with breast cancer. Some clones in this sample may be carry-over from other donors' samples.

The CDR3 loop is CASSSPRTSGRLYNEQFF. For the CDR3, the DNA is TGTGCCAGCAGTTCCCCGAGGACTAGCGGGAGACTCTACAATGAGCAGTTCTTC. The chain joins TRBV27 to TRBJ2-1; 13 bases map to TRBD2. The CDR3 covers 18 residues. CDR1 and CDR2 (germline): MNHEY, SMNVEV (reference sequence). V gave up 4 bases and J gave up 3 bases; unmatched junction bases: 9.

This clonotype was observed many times. The CDR3 region is CASSSGAGYTF. The CDR3 DNA sequence: TGTGCCAGCAGCTCAGGGGCTGGCTACACCTTC. The chain joins TRBV7-3 to TRBJ1-2; D is perhaps TRBD1 (6 bases). Trimming took 4 bases from V and 7 from J, leaving 7 bases between them. Germline-derived CDR1 and CDR2 are SGHTA and FQGTGA. This CDR3 comprises 11 residues.

The J gene is TRBJ1-1, the V gene TRBV18, with 9 bases lining up with TRBD1. Trimming at V came to 6 bases and at J to 7 bases, leaving 9 bases not matched to a gene. Germline assignment: CDR1 KGHSH and CDR2 LQKENI. This CDR3 region has 14 residues. The CDR3 DNA reads TGTGCCAGCTCCCAAGGACAGGGGCGAGTTGAAGCTTTCTTT. Translated, it gives CASSQGQGRVEAFF.

On this clonotype: This may be a read error: a much more frequent sequence differs by one nucleotide. The chain employs TRBV7-2 and TRBJ2-4; D is ambiguous. With 0 bases removed from V and 6 bases from J, the gap between germline ends came to 3 bases. Germline CDR1 and CDR2: SGHTA and FQGNSA. This CDR3 contains 12 residues. CDR3 residues: CASSLAPNIQYF. The CDR3 bases are TGTGCCAGCAGCTTAGCTCCAAACATTCAGTACTTC.

This chain links TRBV19 with TRBJ2-4; 10 bases map to TRBD1. From germline, CDR1 is LNHDA and CDR2 SQIVND (reference sequence). The CDR3 loop spans 16 amino acids. The V gene end was trimmed by 5 bases and the J gene end by 1 base; junction bases not matched to a gene: 5. The CDR3 nucleotides read TGTGCCAGTAGTCTTTGGACAGGGGGGGCCAAAAACATTCAGTACTTC. Its protein product is CASSLWTGGAKNIQYF.

This clonotype showed up just a few times. This chain joins TRBV6-1 and TRBJ2-3; D remains ambiguous. V was clipped by 8 bases and J by 1 base, with 13 bases between them. Germline V gene lookup returns CDR1 MNHNS and CDR2 SASEGT. The CDR3 covers 14 residues. The CDR3 sequence: CASAVGTGTDTQYF. CDR3 coding DNA: TGTGCCAGCGCCGTGGGAACCGGCACAGATACGCAGTATTTT.

This clonotype appeared many times. J is TRBJ2-7 and V is TRBV7-2; no reliable D call. The V end lost 2 bases, the J end lost 5 bases, and 19 bases lay between the germline ends. Per germline, CDR1 SGHTA and CDR2 FQGNSA. The CDR3 runs to 16 residues. Written as DNA, the CDR3 is TGTGCCAGCAGCTTAAGGGTTGGTACTCCTCTCCACGAGCAGTACTTC. Protein product: CASSLRVGTPLHEQYF.

As regards this clonotype: A much larger clone differs by one base, so this may be a read error. J is TRBJ1-2 and V is TRBV5-1; D remains unclear. The CDR3 is 15 residues long. The germline V gene encodes CDR1 SGHRS and CDR2 YFSETQ. The CDR3 bases are TGCGCCAGCAGCTTGAGGAGCTACAGTAACTATGGCAACACCTTC. Its protein is CASSLRSYSNYGNTF. The variable domain in full, completed from reference TRBV5-1 and TRBJ1-2, reads KAGVTQTPRYLIKTRGQQVTLSCSPISGHRSVSWYQQTPGQGLQFLFEYFSETQRNKGNFPGRFSGRQFSNSRSEMNVSTLELGDSALYLCASSLRSYSNYGNTFGSGTRLTVV.

This clonotype was seen ten or more times. The CDR3 DNA reads TGTGCCAGTAGTGTCGGGGGGGCGGGTCAGCCCCAGCATTTT. Amino acids: CASSVGGAGQPQHF. The rearrangement joins TRBV19 to TRBJ1-5; a possible D gene is TRBD1 (6 bases). Germline-derived CDR1 and CDR2 are LNHDA and SQIVND (reference sequence). The CDR3 consists of 14 residues. Trimming pared 5 bases from V and 6 bases from J, leaving 14 bases between.

This clonotype was seen at least ten times. The chain recombines TRBV12-3 or TRBV12-4 with TRBJ2-1; 11 bases match TRBD2. This CDR3 comprises 14 residues. The trim removed 5 bases at V and 12 bases at J, leaving 9 bases unmatched. In DNA form, the CDR3 reads TGTGCCAGCAGTATAGGAGGACTAGCGGGTCGGCAGTTCTTC. Translating gives CASSIGGLAGRQFF.

The sample holds many counts of this clonotype. The rearrangement uses TRBV29-1 and TRBJ2-3, with 13 bases fitting TRBD2. The CDR3 contains 16 residues. The junction had 3 bases not matched to a gene; V was cut back by 2 bases and J by 1 base. CDR1 is SQVTM and CDR2 is ANQGSEA in the germline V gene. CDR3 bases: TGCAGCGTTGAAAGTACTAGCGGGAGGGGCACAGATACGCAGTATTTT. Translation: CSVESTSGRGTDTQYF.

This clonotype was recorded a few times. The J gene is TRBJ2-4, the V gene TRBV2; tentative D call: TRBD2 (5 bases). Germline V gives CDR1 SNHLY, CDR2 FYNNEI. The ends were cut back, 3 bases at V and 8 bases at J, with 17 bases in the middle. CDR3 length: 15 amino acids. CDR3 in amino acids: CASSDPGWVPDIQYF. The CDR3 region has the DNA TGTGCCAGCAGTGACCCGGGGTGGGTTCCTGACATTCAGTACTTC.

This clonotype was counted many times. V usage is TRBV5-1 and J usage is TRBJ2-1; TRBD2 aligns across 9 bases. Germline V gene lookup returns CDR1 SGHRS and CDR2 YFSETQ. The CDR3 loop spans 15 amino acids. Trimming cost V 3 bases and J 7 bases; bases outside gene matches: 8. CDR3 protein: CASSWIAGALNEQFF. DNA of the CDR3: TGCGCCAGCAGCTGGATAGCGGGAGCTTTAAATGAGCAGTTCTTC. The variable domain in full, completed from reference TRBV5-1 and TRBJ2-1, reads KAGVTQTPRYLIKTRGQQVTLSCSPISGHRSVSWYQQTPGQGLQFLFEYFSETQRNKGNFPGRFSGRQFSNSRSEMNVSTLELGDSALYLCASSWIAGALNEQFFGPGTRLTVL.

This clonotype was picked up many times. The chain joins TRBV5-6 to TRBJ2-1; 7 bases map to TRBD2. The CDR3 is 15 residues long. Trimming took 2 bases from V and 0 from J; bases not matched to a gene: 2. In germline, CDR1 is SGHDT, CDR2 YYEEEE. The DNA for the CDR3 is TGTGCCAGCAGCTTAGGCGGGAGCTCCTACAATGAGCAGTTCTTC. Encoded protein: CASSLGGSSYNEQFF.

This clonotype has a count of ten or more. The chain is built from TRBV6-5 and TRBJ1-6, with D hard to call. The CDR3 covers 18 residues. Trimming left V 6 bases short and J 0 bases short, with 18 bases between. The germline gives CDR1 MNHEY, CDR2 SVGAGI. DNA for the CDR3: TGTGCCAGCAGCCGTCCCCTCGGGTCGAGCTCCTATAATTCACCCCTCCACTTT. It encodes CASSRPLGSSSYNSPLHF.

The rearrangement joins TRBV19 to TRBJ1-5, with D unresolved. This CDR3 has 20 amino acids. V lost 3 bases and J 5 bases, leaving 29 bases between the germline ends. In germline, CDR1 is LNHDA, CDR2 SQIVND (reference sequence). CDR3 nucleotide sequence: TGTGCCAGTAGTATGGGGAGCTTTCATCACAGCATCCTTGAGGATCAGCCCCAGCATTTT. The encoded protein is CASSMGSFHHSILEDQPQHF.

This clonotype was recorded many times. This chain links TRBV3-1 with TRBJ2-7, with a tentative D call TRBD2 (6 bases). The ends were cut back, 0 bases at V and 5 bases at J, with 17 bases in the middle. Germline CDR1 reads LGHDT; CDR2 reads YNNKEL (reference sequence). The CDR3 covers 16 residues. The CDR3 loop reads CASSQDLGGLWNEQYF. In DNA, the CDR3 is TGTGCCAGCAGCCAAGACCTTGGGGGACTTTGGAACGAGCAGTACTTC.

In the case of this clonotype: A much larger clone lies one base from this, so it may be a read error. V gene TRBV6-6 combines with J gene TRBJ1-4, with 10 bases that match TRBD1. Looked up from germline, CDR1 is MNHNY and CDR2 is SVGAGI (reference sequence). This CDR3 contains 14 residues. V gave up 6 bases and J gave up 5 bases; unmatched junction bases: 3. CDR3 sequence: CASRDRGENEKLFF. As DNA, the CDR3 is TGTGCCAGCAGGGACAGGGGGGAGAATGAAAAACTGTTTTTT.

Ten or more counts support this clonotype. The chain joins TRBV20-1 to TRBJ2-7; D may be TRBD1 (5 bases). The CDR3 totals 14 residues. Trimming cost V 4 bases and J 2 bases, with 15 bases left between them. Germline CDR1 DFQATT, CDR2 SNEGSKA (reference sequence). The CDR3 DNA sequence: TGCAGTGCTAAATGGGGCCCTAGAACCTACGAGCAGTACTTC. This codes for CSAKWGPRTYEQYF.

On this clonotype: Just one base apart from a much larger clone, this may be a read error. The CDR3 does not end in the conserved phenylalanine or tryptophan, so this is likely a read error. The genes are TRBV7-9 and TRBJ2-2; 12 bases are shared with TRBD2. V dropped 8 bases and J dropped 4; count of bases not matched to a gene: 8. The germline V gene encodes CDR1 SEHNR and CDR2 FQNEAQ (reference sequence). The CDR3 contains 16 residues. CDR3 DNA: TGTGCCAGCTCGCCTAGCGGGAGGGCATCCACCGGGGAGCTGTTTGTT. Residues: CASSPSGRASTGELFV.

This clonotype was recorded many times. The gene calls are TRBV6-1 and TRBJ2-1; no clear D. This CDR3 region has 15 residues. Germline-derived CDR1 and CDR2 are MNHNS and SASEGT. V lost 7 bases and J lost 7, with 20 bases in between. This chain's CDR3 is CASTTSQLTTNEQFF. CDR3 DNA: TGTGCCAGCACCACGAGCCAACTAACTACGAATGAGCAGTTCTTC.

Turning to this clonotype: Being one base from a much bigger clone, this may be a read error. The CDR3 DNA reads as TGTGCTAGCAGCTTACCCCCTGACTGGAAGTTAGTCGATGAGCAGTTCTTC. It codes for CASSLPPDWKLVDEQFF. The chain carries TRBV7-7 and TRBJ2-1; D not resolved. This CDR3 comprises 17 residues. In germline, CDR1 is SSHAT, CDR2 FNYEAQ (reference sequence).

This clonotype was recorded many times. This rearrangement joins TRBV29-1 to TRBJ2-2; D is unclear. The ends were cut back, 2 bases at V and 2 bases at J, with 9 bases in the middle. The CDR3 runs to 14 residues. The V gene's germline CDR1 is SQVTM and CDR2 ANQGSEA. The CDR3 DNA reads as TGCAGCGTTGAAAATAGGGCAAACACCGGGGAGCTGTTTTTT. It translates to CSVENRANTGELFF.

This clonotype was seen at least ten times. The rearrangement joins TRBV7-2 to TRBJ2-3; D call uncertain. The CDR3 runs 14 residues. The germline V gene has CDR1 SGHTA and CDR2 FQGNSA. V was cut by 8 bases and J by 5 bases, with 17 bases left in between. The CDR3 bases are TGTGCCAGCTCTCCCGGGCCTACCGTAGATACGCAGTATTTT. Protein product: CASSPGPTVDTQYF. The full variable domain, completed using reference TRBV7-2 and TRBJ2-3, is GAGVSQSPSNKVTEKGKDVELRCDPISGHTALYWYRQSLGQGLEFLIYFQGNSAPDKSGLPSDRFSAERTGGSVSTLTIQRTQQEDSAVYLCASSPGPTVDTQYFGPGTRLTVL.